The next 31 T cell receptor beta chains were all read from a single sample in a study of blood T cell repertoires in COVID-19. Profiling relied on immunoSEQ multiplex PCR, and the TCRdb table lists in-frame clones only, not all of them. The sample has a few hundred thousand clones; roughly 80% are singletons. Sequenced input: peripheral blood. These receptor sequences come from an elderly woman with acute or convalescent COVID-19.

CDR3 sequence (DNA): TGTGCCAGCAAGGAGGGCTCTGGAAACACCATATATTTT. Encoded protein: CASKEGSGNTIYF. The rearrangement links TRBV2 to TRBJ1-3; D is undetermined. The germline gives CDR1 SNHLY, CDR2 FYNNEI. Trimming removed 7 bases at V and 0 bases at J, with 7 bases between. This CDR3 contains 13 residues.

This chain joins TRBV7-8 and TRBJ2-7; D gene unclear. The CDR3 consists of 16 residues. The germline V and J ends were trimmed by 5 bases and 2 bases, with 19 bases remaining between them. The germline V gene has CDR1 SGHVS and CDR2 FQNEAQ. DNA for the CDR3: TGTGCCAGCAGCCCGACCTCAAATGTAGCAACCTACGAGCAGTACTTC. It is translated as CASSPTSNVATYEQYF.

This clone has a single count. This chain links TRBV27 with TRBJ2-1; 9 nucleotides match TRBD1. The germline CDR1 and CDR2 sequences are MNHEY and SMNVEV (reference sequence). The J segment lost 10 bases and the V segment lost 0 bases, leaving 10 bases of the junction unmatched. CDR3 length: 16 amino acids. CDR3 DNA sequence: TGTGCCAGCAGTTTATCGGGGGGGACAGGGTCAAAAGAGCAGTTCTTC. As protein: CASSLSGGTGSKEQFF.

This clone has only one observation. This chain connects TRBV19 to TRBJ1-5, with D perhaps matching TRBD1 (5 bases). Germline V CDR1 and CDR2: LNHDA, SQIVND (reference sequence). Trimming took 6 bases from V and 2 from J, leaving 20 bases between them. This CDR3 is built from 17 residues. In DNA, the CDR3 is TGTGCCAGTAGAAAAGGACACTCGGAGGGTGGCAATCAGCCCCAGCATTTT. Translated: CASRKGHSEGGNQPQHF. Complete variable domain (other parts from reference TRBV19 and TRBJ1-5): DGGITQSPKYLFRKEGQNVTLSCEQNLNHDAMYWYRQDPGQGLRLIYYSQIVNDFQKGDIAEGYSVSREKKESFPLTVTSAQKNPTAFYLCASRKGHSEGGNQPQHFGDGTRLSIL.

This sequence joins TRBV4-1 and TRBJ1-4; possibly TRBD1 for D (5 bases). The V end was cut by 0 bases, the J end by 4 bases, with 15 bases between. This CDR3 region has 17 residues. Germline V gene sequence: CDR1 MGHRA, CDR2 YSYEKL. The CDR3 spells CASSQDSGPGLNEKLFF. The CDR3 DNA reads as TGCGCCAGCAGCCAAGATTCCGGGCCAGGGCTTAATGAAAAACTGTTTTTT.

The chain uses TRBV5-4 and TRBJ2-1; the D gene is possibly TRBD2 (6 bases). The V gene's germline CDR1 is SGHNT and CDR2 YYREEE (reference sequence). With 2 bases removed from V and 3 bases from J, the gap between germline ends came to 6 bases. The CDR3 totals 13 residues. CDR3 loop: CASSFGGYNEQFF. The CDR3 nucleotides read TGTGCCAGCAGCTTCGGGGGCTACAATGAGCAGTTCTTC.

This clone was counted once. The V call is TRBV3-1 (or the pseudogene TRBV3-2), the J call TRBJ2-7; 14 nucleotides line up with TRBD2. Trimming took 4 bases from V and 1 from J; bases not matched to a gene: 3. CDR1 is LGHDT, CDR2 YNNKEL, per germline (reference sequence). The CDR3 is made up of 16 amino acids. CDR3 sequence reads: CASSPRTSGGSYEQYF. CDR3 DNA: TGTGCCAGCAGCCCACGGACTAGCGGGGGGTCCTACGAGCAGTACTTC.

The rearrangement uses TRBV27 and TRBJ2-1; 12 bases are shared with TRBD2. The V segment lost 5 bases and the J segment 7 bases; nucleotides outside the gene matches: 6. This CDR3 comprises 15 residues. Germline V gene lookup returns CDR1 MNHEY and CDR2 SMNVEV (reference sequence). The CDR3 here is CASSLTSGSWNEQFF. CDR3 DNA sequence: TGTGCCAGCAGTCTGACTAGCGGGAGTTGGAATGAGCAGTTCTTC.

This clone was observed at least ten times. Other DNA sequences in the same sample also yield this CDR3. The rearrangement joins TRBV7-9 to TRBJ1-1, with a possible D match to TRBD1 (5 bases). V shed 4 bases and J shed 5 bases, with 11 bases lying between them. Germline V lookup: CDR1 SEHNR, CDR2 FQNEAQ (reference sequence). CDR3 length: 13 amino acids. The DNA for the CDR3 is TGTGCCAGCAGCTCTCAGGGTGCGACTGAAGCTTTCTTT. Protein product: CASSSQGATEAFF.

The genes are TRBV6-6 and TRBJ1-3, with no clear D. V lost 5 bases and J lost 0, with 5 bases in between. The CDR3 covers 13 residues. From germline, CDR1 is MNHNY and CDR2 SVGAGI (reference sequence). The CDR3 bases are TGTGCCAGCAGTACTTCCTCTGGAAACACCATATATTTT. This gives the protein CASSTSSGNTIYF.

CDR3 nucleotide sequence: TGTGCCTGTCATCCGGACAGAACACCAAACAATGAGCAGTTCTTC. Amino acid sequence: CACHPDRTPNNEQFF. The gene calls are TRBV30 and TRBJ2-1, with TRBD1 as a possible D gene (6 bases). Trimming removed 6 bases from V and 5 bases from J, with 20 bases in between. The germline V gene has CDR1 GTSNPN and CDR2 SVGIG (reference sequence). The CDR3 covers 15 residues.

This chain links TRBV6-2 or TRBV6-3 with TRBJ2-3, with 7 bases lining up with TRBD2. Germline V gives CDR1 MNHEY, CDR2 SVGEGT. This CDR3 comprises 15 residues. Germline trimming cut 6 bases from V and 0 bases from J; bases unmatched to any gene: 6. The CDR3 DNA sequence: TGTGCCAGCAGCCCAGCCGGGGGGAGCACAGATACGCAGTATTTT. Encoded protein: CASSPAGGSTDTQYF.

This rearrangement joins TRBV14 to TRBJ2-2, with a weak D call TRBD2 (6 bases). The length of the CDR3 is 16 residues. Germline values: CDR1 SGHDN, CDR2 FVKESK. The germline V and J ends were trimmed by 4 bases and 3 bases, with 15 bases remaining between them. The chain's CDR3 is CASSLRASDYTGELFF. Written as DNA, the CDR3 is TGTGCCAGCAGCCTGAGGGCTAGCGATTACACCGGGGAGCTGTTTTTT. The complete variable domain, with remaining parts taken from reference TRBV14 and TRBJ2-2, reads EAGVTQFPSHSVIEKGQTVTLRCDPISGHDNLYWYRRVMGKEIKFLLHFVKESKQDESGMPNNRFLAERTGGTYSTLKVQPAELEDSGVYFCASSLRASDYTGELFFGEGSRLTVL.

The J gene is TRBJ1-1, the V gene TRBV5-5; 9 bases match TRBD1. The V and J ends lost 3 bases and 4 bases, in that order; junction bases with no gene match: 7. The CDR3 runs 15 residues. The germline V gene encodes CDR1 SGHKS and CDR2 YYEKEE (reference sequence). CDR3 in DNA: TGTGCCAGCAGCTGGAGGACAGGGGTTAGCACTGAAGCTTTCTTT. Protein product: CASSWRTGVSTEAFF.

V and J are TRBV10-1 and TRBJ2-5; 8 nucleotides align to TRBD1. The V gene's germline CDR1 is WNHNN and CDR2 SYGVQD (reference sequence). The CDR3 runs to 15 residues. Trimming at V came to 3 bases and at J to 7 bases, leaving 10 bases not matched to a gene. CDR3 residues: CASSDRGTGRGTQYF. The CDR3 DNA reads as TGCGCCAGCAGTGATCGAGGGACAGGCCGAGGGACCCAGTACTTC.

The rearrangement joins TRBV11-2 to TRBJ2-5, with 9 bases matching TRBD2. CDR3 length equals 14 residues. V dropped 3 bases and J dropped 5; count of bases not matched to a gene: 4. CDR1 and CDR2 from the germline V gene are SGHAT and FQNNGV. In DNA form, the CDR3 reads TGTGCCAGCAGCTTTAGCGGGGGAGTGGAGACCCAGTACTTC. Translated, it gives CASSFSGGVETQYF.

The genes are TRBV27 and TRBJ1-1; possible D gene TRBD1, 6 bases. Trimming pared 4 bases from V and 4 bases from J, leaving 10 bases between. The CDR3 is 13 residues long. Germline V CDR1 and CDR2: MNHEY, SMNVEV (reference sequence). CDR3 sequence: CASSSGQLTEAFF. CDR3 coding DNA: TGTGCCAGCAGTTCCGGACAGCTCACTGAAGCTTTCTTT.

The chain links TRBV6-1 to TRBJ1-2, with TRBD1 matching 7 bases. V was pared by 3 bases and J by 6 bases, with 7 bases of the junction left unmatched. The CDR3 has 14 amino acids. CDR1 is MNHNS, CDR2 SASEGT, per germline. CDR3 protein: CASSEGQFVHGYTF. The CDR3 DNA follows: TGTGCCAGCAGTGAGGGACAGTTTGTTCATGGCTACACCTTC.

The chain couples TRBV5-1 to TRBJ2-3; 8 bases are a match to TRBD2. This CDR3 comprises 22 residues. Trimming took 0 bases from V and 0 from J; bases not matched to a gene: 21. Germline V gene sequence: CDR1 SGHRS, CDR2 YFSETQ. In nucleotides, the CDR3 is TGCGCCAGCAGCTTGGACCCGATTGCCCTAGCGGGTGGAGGAATTAGCACAGATACGCAGTATTTT. Amino acids: CASSLDPIALAGGGISTDTQYF.

The rearrangement joins TRBV5-6 to TRBJ1-1; 10 bases align to TRBD1. Germline V gene data show CDR1 as SGHDT and CDR2 as YYEEEE. The J segment lost 5 bases and the V segment lost 2 bases, leaving 6 bases of the junction unmatched. The CDR3 totals 15 residues. DNA for the CDR3: TGTGCCAGCAGCTTAAGACAGGGGGCGGTGACTGAAGCTTTCTTT. This sequence encodes CASSLRQGAVTEAFF. The whole variable domain, filled in from reference TRBV5-6 and TRBJ1-1, reads DAGVTQSPTHLIKTRGQQVTLRCSPKSGHDTVSWYQQALGQGPQFIFQYYEEEERQRGNFPDRFSGHQFPNYSSELNVNALLLGDSALYLCASSLRQGAVTEAFFGQGTRLTVV.

The CDR3: CASSPRTSGNEQFF. The CDR3 DNA reads as TGTGCCAGCAGCCCTAGGACTAGCGGGAATGAGCAGTTCTTC. The chain combines TRBV11-3 with TRBJ2-1, with 11 bases that match TRBD2. CDR3 length: 14 residues. The ends lost 5 bases at V and 7 bases at J; junction bases unmatched: 4. Germline V CDR1 and CDR2: SGHNT, YENEEA. The whole variable domain, remainder taken from reference TRBV11-3 and TRBJ2-1, is EAGVVQSPRYKIIEKKQPVAFWCNPISGHNTLYWYLQNLGQGPELLIRYENEEAVDDSQLPKDRFSAERLKGVDSTLKIQPAELGDSAVYLCASSPRTSGNEQFFGPGTRLTVL.

The gene calls are TRBV19 and TRBJ2-3; 9 nucleotides line up with TRBD1. Germline CDR1 and CDR2: LNHDA and SQIVND (reference sequence). CDR3 length equals 14 residues. Germline trimming cut 6 bases from V and 6 bases from J; bases unmatched to any gene: 7. The DNA for the CDR3 is TGTGCCAGTAGCGACAGGGGGGATCGTGATACGCAGTATTTT. This sequence encodes CASSDRGDRDTQYF.

This chain uses TRBV11-1 with TRBJ2-7, with D tentatively TRBD2 (5 bases). There are 15 residues in the CDR3. Germline assignment: CDR1 SGHAT and CDR2 FQDESV (reference sequence). Trimming took off 1 base at V and 1 base at J, with 11 bases between the two ends. The CDR3 sequence: CASSLDRAGSYEQYF. In DNA, the CDR3 is TGTGCCAGCAGCTTAGATCGGGCGGGTTCCTACGAGCAGTACTTC.

V gene TRBV29-1 combines with J gene TRBJ2-3; D not certain. The CDR3 contains 12 residues. Germline loops: CDR1 SQVTM, CDR2 ANQGSEA. The germline V and J ends were trimmed by 7 bases and 1 base, with 9 bases remaining between them. The CDR3 spells CSAETRTDTQYF. The CDR3 nucleotides read TGCAGCGCCGAGACACGCACAGATACGCAGTATTTT.

CDR3 bases: TGCGCCAGCAGCCAGCTACAGGGGGCTAATGAAAAACTGTTTTTT. Amino acids: CASSQLQGANEKLFF. V usage is TRBV4-3 and J usage is TRBJ1-4; 8 nucleotides match TRBD1. This CDR3 spans 15 amino acids. CDR1 is LGHNA and CDR2 is YSLEER in the germline V gene. J lost 3 bases, V lost 3 bases, and 3 bases had no gene match.

Comments on this clone: The sample holds other DNA sequences that translate to the same CDR3. The chain combines TRBV12-3 or TRBV12-4 with TRBJ1-1; D ambiguous. The V and J ends lost 4 bases and 4 bases respectively, with 4 bases between them. The CDR3 has 11 amino acids. This CDR3 reads CASSSGTEAFF. CDR3 bases: TGTGCCAGCAGTTCGGGCACTGAAGCTTTCTTT.

This clone appeared a single time. The CDR3 loop is CASRAGKQSTEAFF. The CDR3 DNA reads TGTGCCAGTAGGGCGGGCAAGCAGAGCACTGAAGCTTTCTTT. The chain employs TRBV19 and TRBJ1-1, with D uncertain. The CDR3 runs to 14 residues. The germline CDR1 and CDR2 sequences are LNHDA and SQIVND (reference sequence). Trimming removed 6 bases at V and 4 bases at J, with 15 bases between.

This clone was seen only once. In DNA form, the CDR3 reads TGTGCCAGCAGTTACAGGGGTTGGTCAGATGGCTACACCTTC. Protein product: CASSYRGWSDGYTF. The chain combines TRBV6-6 with TRBJ1-2; D is possibly TRBD1 (5 bases). V lost 2 bases, J lost 6 bases, and 13 bases lay in between. The CDR3 is 14 residues long. CDR1 and CDR2 from the germline V gene are MNHNY and SVGAGI (reference sequence).

This clone was counted a few times. V and J are TRBV5-1 and TRBJ2-1; 7 positions match TRBD2. Losses at the gene ends were 0 bases for V and 4 bases for J; bases not matched to a gene: 13. From germline, CDR1 is SGHRS and CDR2 YFSETQ. The CDR3 runs 18 residues. CDR3 residues: CASSLAGAGGSPYNEQFF. The DNA for the CDR3 is TGCGCCAGCAGCTTGGCTGGGGCGGGCGGGAGCCCATACAATGAGCAGTTCTTC.

The chain recombines TRBV14 with TRBJ2-2; D ambiguous. The V gene's germline CDR1 is SGHDN and CDR2 FVKESK. The V gene lost 1 base and the J gene lost 7 bases, with 7 bases spanning the gap. This CDR3 has 13 amino acids. The CDR3 bases are TGTGCCAGCAGCCAAGTCCGTAGCGGGGAGCTGTTTTTT. Amino acids: CASSQVRSGELFF.

This chain uses TRBV30 with TRBJ1-3, with D perhaps TRBD1 (6 bases). The CDR3 is 14 residues long. Trimming shortened V by 5 bases and J by 2 bases, and 13 bases separated the two germline ends. The germline CDR1 and CDR2 sequences are GTSNPN and SVGIG (reference sequence). The CDR3 loop reads CAWEVTGPGNTIYF. The CDR3 coding sequence is TGTGCCTGGGAAGTCACAGGGCCTGGAAACACCATATATTTT.